The next 26 T cell receptor beta chains were all read from a single sample in a study of patients and donors after allogeneic stem cell transplantation. TCRdb re-analysed the RT-PCR reads in MiXCR, keeping a single row per CDR3 protein. The sample yields about 960,000 distinct CDR3 sequences, about a sixth seen once. The sequenced sample consisted of blood, either unsorted or a sorted T cell fraction (not recorded which). These receptors all come from a human donor who was either an allogeneic HSCT recipient or a stem cell or donor lymphocyte infusion donor (not recorded which). It is not recorded whose cells these are; they may come from a transplant donor.

This chain connects TRBV6-5 to TRBJ1-2; D perhaps matches TRBD1 (6 bases). Trimming took 4 bases from V and 0 from J, leaving 15 bases between them. Germline CDR1 and CDR2: MNHEY and SVGAGI. CDR3 length: 16 amino acids. The CDR3 loop reads CASSSLRTAANYGYTF. For the CDR3, the DNA is TGTGCCAGCAGTTCCTTGAGGACAGCAGCTAACTATGGCTACACCTTC.

The chain uses TRBV5-1 and TRBJ1-2, with D possibly being TRBD1 (6 bases). The CDR3 is 13 amino acids. V was clipped by 2 bases and J by 8 bases, with 13 bases between them. Germline CDR1 reads SGHRS; CDR2 reads YFSETQ. CDR3 in amino acids: CASSLGTQGGYTF. The CDR3 nucleotides are TGCGCCAGCAGCTTAGGGACCCAGGGGGGCTACACCTTC.

The chain couples TRBV27 to TRBJ1-4; D may be TRBD1 (5 bases). The CDR3 runs 15 residues. Germline values: CDR1 MNHEY, CDR2 SMNVEV (reference sequence). V lost 2 bases and J lost 7, with 14 bases in between. The CDR3 spells CASSLIGGGGEKLFF. CDR3 in DNA: TGTGCCAGCAGTTTAATAGGCGGGGGAGGTGAAAAACTGTTTTTT.

The V gene is TRBV7-8, the J gene TRBJ2-1; D ambiguous. CDR3 size: 12 residues. The ends were cut back, 5 bases at V and 8 bases at J, with 10 bases in the middle. Germline V CDR1 and CDR2: SGHVS, FQNEAQ. CDR3 loop: CASSMYSDEQFF. CDR3 DNA sequence: TGTGCCAGCAGCATGTACTCTGATGAGCAGTTCTTC.

In its sample, this clonotype was seen a few times. The gene calls are TRBV20-1 and TRBJ1-3; D uncertain. Trimming shortened V by 6 bases and J by 0 bases, and 15 bases separated the two germline ends. Germline CDR1 and CDR2: DFQATT and SNEGSKA (reference sequence). The CDR3 spans 15 residues. CDR3 coding DNA: TGCAGTGCGGTACGCCAGGTGACCTCTGGAAACACCATATATTTT. Translation gives CSAVRQVTSGNTIYF.

The sample holds many counts of this clonotype. The chain uses TRBV30 and TRBJ1-1; D gene uncertain. V was cut by 2 bases and J by 9 bases, with 13 bases left in between. Per germline, CDR1 GTSNPN and CDR2 SVGIG (reference sequence). The CDR3 length is 12 residues. CDR3 in DNA: TGTGCCTGGAGTACCACGGGCATTCAAGCTTTCTTT. As protein: CAWSTTGIQAFF.

This clonotype was seen a handful of times. The gene calls are TRBV28 and TRBJ1-6; 9 nucleotides line up with TRBD1. Germline V lookup: CDR1 MDHEN, CDR2 SYDVKM. With 6 bases clipped from V and 7 bases from J, the junction kept 7 bases outside the gene matches. The CDR3 loop spans 15 amino acids. Written as DNA, the CDR3 is TGTGCCAGCAGCGGCGGGACAGGGTTAAATTCACCCCTCCACTTT. It is translated as CASSGGTGLNSPLHF.

There are many counts of this clonotype. The chain has TRBV2 and TRBJ2-7; perhaps TRBD1 as D (5 bases). The CDR3 length is 13 residues. V was pared by 4 bases and J by 0 bases, with 7 bases between. CDR1 and CDR2 (germline): SNHLY, FYNNEI. CDR3 nucleotides: TGTGCCAGCAGTGGGGGCAGCTCCTACGAGCAGTACTTC. Residues: CASSGGSSYEQYF.

This clonotype was detected a few times. The genes are TRBV20-1 and TRBJ1-5; 8 positions match TRBD1. The trim removed 6 bases at V and 7 bases at J, leaving 14 bases unmatched. The germline gives CDR1 DFQATT, CDR2 SNEGSKA (reference sequence). The CDR3 has 15 amino acids. As DNA, the CDR3 is TGCAGTGCGGATACCGACAGGGGCGTAGGCCAGCCCCAGCATTTT. It specifies CSADTDRGVGQPQHF.

The V gene is TRBV28, the J gene TRBJ2-7; no firm D call. Germline V gene lookup returns CDR1 MDHEN and CDR2 SYDVKM. The CDR3 consists of 11 residues. The ends were cut back, 4 bases at V and 7 bases at J, with 8 bases in the middle. Here the CDR3 reads CASSSRLEQYF. The CDR3 nucleotides read TGTGCCAGCAGTTCCCGTCTGGAGCAGTACTTC. The full variable domain, with the rest looked up from reference TRBV28 and TRBJ2-7, is DVKVTQSSRYLVKRTGEKVFLECVQDMDHENMFWYRQDPGLGLRLIYFSYDVKMKEKGDIPEGYSVSREKKERFSLILESASTNQTSMYLCASSSRLEQYFGPGTRLTVT.

The rearrangement uses TRBV4-1 and TRBJ1-2; the D is unclear. Germline loops: CDR1 MGHRA, CDR2 YSYEKL. The V gene lost 1 base and the J gene lost 1 base, with 13 bases spanning the gap. The CDR3 totals 16 residues. CDR3 sequence reads: CASSQVVLTSNYGYTF. Here the CDR3 DNA reads TGCGCCAGCAGCCAAGTGGTACTGACTAGTAACTATGGCTACACCTTC.

This clonotype occurred many times. The chain employs TRBV29-1 and TRBJ2-5; tentatively, D is TRBD2 (6 bases). The CDR3 has 15 amino acids. Trimming removed 0 bases at V and 7 bases at J, with 18 bases between. Germline V gives CDR1 SQVTM, CDR2 ANQGSEA. The CDR3 bases are TGCAGCGTTGAAGATTCGATTGGAGGGCAGGCGACCCAGTACTTC. Translating gives CSVEDSIGGQATQYF.

The chain combines TRBV20-1 with TRBJ1-6; the D is unclear. Germline V lookup: CDR1 DFQATT, CDR2 SNEGSKA (reference sequence). Deletions cut 3 bases from V and 7 bases from J, with 16 bases between. The CDR3 is 15 amino acids. CDR3 residues: CSASLTTTKNSPLHF. CDR3 coding DNA: TGCAGTGCTAGCCTCACGACAACTAAAAATTCACCCCTCCACTTT.

As for this clonotype: A junction end diverges from the germline sequence, so it may reflect a read error. The V gene is TRBV6-1, the J gene TRBJ2-7; D perhaps matches TRBD1 (5 bases). Germline V gene data show CDR1 as MNHNS and CDR2 as SASEGT. The length of the CDR3 is 13 residues. The CDR3 DNA is TGTGCCAGCAGCCAGACATGGGGCTACGCGCAGTACTTC. Protein product: CASSQTWGYAQYF.

The chain couples TRBV2 to TRBJ2-2; D might be TRBD1 or TRBD2, each matching 5 bases. The V end was cut by 10 bases, the J end by 4 bases, with 13 bases between. CDR1 and CDR2 from the germline V gene are SNHLY and FYNNEI. The CDR3 is 13 residues long. The CDR3 loop reads CATQGEFTGELFF. The CDR3 nucleotides are TGTGCCACTCAGGGAGAATTCACCGGGGAGCTGTTTTTT.

CDR3 DNA: TGCAGTGCTAGGACTAGCGGGAGAGGGGAGCAGTTCTTC. It encodes CSARTSGRGEQFF. The chain recombines TRBV20-1 with TRBJ2-1, with 12 bases lining up with TRBD2. The CDR3 length is 13 residues. The germline V gene has CDR1 DFQATT and CDR2 SNEGSKA (reference sequence). J gave up 10 bases and V 3 bases, and 4 bases lay outside the gene matches.

The chain recombines TRBV28 with TRBJ2-3, with a weak D call TRBD2 (5 bases). The V end lost 5 bases, the J end lost 7 bases, and 28 bases lay between the germline ends. The CDR3 is 18 amino acids. Per germline, CDR1 MDHEN and CDR2 SYDVKM. For the CDR3, the DNA is TGTGCCAGCAGTCAAATCGTGCTCCGGGCCCCCCGAGGGAATACGCAGTATTTT. Protein product: CASSQIVLRAPRGNTQYF.

This clonotype was counted between two and nine times. The chain is built from TRBV6-1 and TRBJ2-1; 9 bases are shared with TRBD2. From germline, CDR1 is MNHNS and CDR2 SASEGT. The CDR3 contains 16 residues. J was trimmed by 8 bases and V by 6 bases; bases with no gene match: 14. This chain's CDR3 is CASSPFQREVSDEQFF. The CDR3 bases are TGTGCCAGCAGCCCCTTCCAGCGGGAGGTTTCGGATGAGCAGTTCTTC.

This clonotype was detected only a few times. The V gene is TRBV6-1, the J gene TRBJ1-5; weak D call: TRBD1 (6 bases). Germline V gene data show CDR1 as MNHNS and CDR2 as SASEGT. V was cut by 7 bases and J by 3 bases, with 10 bases left in between. The CDR3 contains 13 residues. The CDR3 reads CASKGGINQPQHF. In DNA form, the CDR3 reads TGTGCCAGCAAGGGGGGGATCAATCAGCCCCAGCATTTT.

The rearrangement joins TRBV15 to TRBJ1-5; D uncertain. The CDR3 loop spans 16 amino acids. Germline V gene lookup returns CDR1 LNHNV and CDR2 YYDKDF (reference sequence). Trimming shortened V by 2 bases and J by 5 bases, and 16 bases separated the two germline ends. For the CDR3, the DNA is TGTGCCACCAGCAGAAGAGCCCCCTGGGGATATCAGCCCCAGCATTTT. Translation: CATSRRAPWGYQPQHF.

This clonotype was found a few times. The chain employs TRBV7-8 and TRBJ2-2; no reliable D call. Trimming left V 4 bases short and J 1 base short, with 10 bases between. CDR1 SGHVS and CDR2 FQNEAQ come from the germline V gene. The CDR3 is 15 residues long. The CDR3 loop reads CASSSNTRNTGELFF. In DNA, the CDR3 is TGTGCCAGCAGCTCCAACACCAGGAACACCGGGGAGCTGTTTTTT.

This clonotype has more than one count but fewer than ten. The genes are TRBV2 and TRBJ1-1; 7 bases map to TRBD1. V lost 6 bases, J lost 5 bases, and 6 bases stayed unmatched. The V gene's germline CDR1 is SNHLY and CDR2 FYNNEI. The CDR3 runs to 13 residues. This CDR3 is CASSDRAKTEAFF. The CDR3, as DNA: TGTGCCAGCAGCGACAGGGCTAAAACTGAAGCTTTCTTT.

In its sample, this clonotype was seen a few times. J is TRBJ2-1 and V is TRBV6-1; no clear D gene. The CDR3 has 13 residues. V was cut by 2 bases and J by 12 bases, with 14 bases left in between. Germline loops: CDR1 MNHNS, CDR2 SASEGT. The DNA of the CDR3 is TGTGCCAGCAGTGAATCAAAACCAGTGGCGCAGTTCTTC. Translating gives CASSESKPVAQFF.

CDR3 region: CASSPTRDRGNGENQPQHF. Written as DNA, the CDR3 is TGTGCCAGCAGCCCCACCCGGGACAGGGGCAACGGCGAGAATCAGCCCCAGCATTTT. The chain couples TRBV12-3 or TRBV12-4 to TRBJ1-5; TRBD1 matches at 10 bases. The ends lost 6 bases at V and 4 bases at J; junction bases unmatched: 18. CDR3 length: 19 amino acids.

This clonotype came up a few times. Written as DNA, the CDR3 is TGTGCCAGCATGGACAGTTATCAAGAGACCCAGTACTTC. This encodes CASMDSYQETQYF. The chain employs TRBV10-3 and TRBJ2-5; tentatively, D is TRBD1 (6 bases). This CDR3 comprises 13 residues. Germline V gives CDR1 ENHRY, CDR2 SYGVKD. V gave up 10 bases and J gave up 2 bases, with 14 bases separating them.

The chain links TRBV7-3 to TRBJ2-2; tentatively, D is TRBD1 or TRBD2 (5 bases each). The CDR3 loop spans 14 amino acids. Germline V lookup: CDR1 SGHTA, CDR2 FQGTGA. V was cut by 1 base and J by 4 bases, with 7 bases left in between. The CDR3 reads CASSLIGGTGELFF. The CDR3 DNA sequence: TGTGCCAGCAGCTTAATTGGGGGCACCGGGGAGCTGTTTTTT.